This note documents a single T cell receptor beta chain sequence. This record comes from a study of synovial regulatory T cells in juvenile arthritis. Clones were sequenced by immunoSEQ multiplex PCR, and TCRdb holds only the in-frame ones, with some missing. This sample contains 9,000 to 10,000 clones. Per the germline V gene, CDR1 is SGHNT and CDR2 is YYREEE (reference sequence). The CDR3 sequence is 14 residues long. Only the protein is available. Patients were aged median approximately 11 years with disease lasting median around 7 years. V and J are TRBV5-4 and TRBJ2-7; TCRdb returns TRBD1, unconfirmable since there is no DNA. Material: Treg cells from blood. The sample's subset: remaining (HLA-DR-negative) circulating blood Treg cells. The receptor was derived from a donor younger than 30 with juvenile idiopathic arthritis. CDR3 protein: CASSLGRQGHEQYF.